Listed below are T cell receptor beta chains from one sample, sequenced in a study of cytomegalovirus exposure and HLA in healthy donors. Profiled with immunoSEQ multiplex PCR; TCRdb holds only in-frame clones, not every one. The sample totals 140,000 to 150,000 clones; its top ten clones hold more than 0.8%. The specimen was PBMCs. All receptors derive from a male donor in good health and CMV-seronegative. CDR3s include the opening cysteine and the closing phenylalanine or tryptophan. D genes are given only for firm matches.

d_call	v_call	j_call	cdr3_length	cdr3_nt	cdr3_aa
TRBD2	TRBV2	TRBJ2-7	16	TGTGCCAGCAGTGAAAGGCTAGCGGGAGGTACCTACGAGCAGTACTTC	CASSERLAGGTYEQYF
TRBD1	TRBV27	TRBJ2-7	15	TGTGCCAGCAGCTTTACCCCGGACAGGAACTACGAGCAGTACTTC	CASSFTPDRNYEQYF
TRBD1	TRBV9	TRBJ1-1	16	TGTGCCAGCAGCGTAGCAGGGGGCAGATTGAACACTGAAGCTTTCTTT	CASSVAGGRLNTEAFF
NA	TRBV6-6	TRBJ1-3	16	TGTGCCAGCAGTTACGCCGAGAGGGAATCTGGAAACACCATATATTTT	CASSYAERESGNTIYF
NA	TRBV6-5	TRBJ1-2	13	TGTGCCAGCAGTTACACAGGGAACTATGGCTACACCTTC	CASSYTGNYGYTF
NA	TRBV9	TRBJ2-3	16	TGTGCCAGCAGCGTAGTCTCGTCTTCTAGCACAGATACGCAGTATTTT	CASSVVSSSSTDTQYF
NA	TRBV27	TRBJ2-3	13	TGTGCCAGCAGTTTACCAAGCACAGATACGCAGTATTTT	CASSLPSTDTQYF
NA	TRBV2	TRBJ1-1	15	TGTGCCAGCAGTGAATCGGGGGGCATGAACACTGAAGCTTTCTTT	CASSESGGMNTEAFF
TRBD1	TRBV15	TRBJ1-5	15	TGTGCCACCAGCGGTACAGGGGGGGGTAATCAGCCCCAGCATTTT	CATSGTGGGNQPQHF
NA	TRBV7-2	TRBJ2-1	13	TGTGCCAGCAGCTTAGCGAGGGACAATGAGCAGTTCTTC	CASSLARDNEQFF
NA	TRBV9	TRBJ1-2	15	TGTGCCAGCACCTCGGGGACAATGATTAACTATGGCTACACCTTC	CASTSGTMINYGYTF
TRBD1	TRBV28	TRBJ1-5	14	TGTGCCAGCAGTTCGGCAGGGGGCGTTCAGCCCCAGCATTTT	CASSSAGGVQPQHF
NA	TRBV7-6	TRBJ2-7	13	TGTGCCAGCAGCCTCGATGGGGCGGGGGAGCAGTACTTC	CASSLDGAGEQYF
NA	TRBV11-2	TRBJ2-2	13	TGTGCCAGCAGCTCTATAAACACCGGGGAGCTGTTTTTT	CASSSINTGELFF
NA	TRBV4-1	TRBJ1-5	17	TGCGCCAGCAGCCAAGAGGATAGCTGGGGGGGCGATCAGCCCCAGCATTTT	CASSQEDSWGGDQPQHF
TRBD2	TRBV5-1	TRBJ2-7	15	TGCGCCAGCAGCACGGGGGGGACTCCCGCCTACGAGCAGTACTTC	CASSTGGTPAYEQYF
TRBD2	TRBV7-3	TRBJ2-5	15	TGTGCCAGCAGCCTGACTAGCGGGGGACAAGAGACCCAGTACTTC	CASSLTSGGQETQYF
TRBD1	TRBV25-1	TRBJ1-2	12	TGTGCCAGCCGGACAGGGCGGGATGGCTACACCTTC	CASRTGRDGYTF
TRBD2	TRBV19	TRBJ2-5	15	TGTGCCAGTAGTGCTGGTAGCGGGAGAGGTGAGACCCAGTACTTC	CASSAGSGRGETQYF
NA	TRBV2	TRBJ1-2	14	TGTGCCAGCAGTTCCAGAACAGGAAGTGATGGCTACACCTTC	CASSSRTGSDGYTF
NA	TRBV5-4	TRBJ2-5	14	TGTGCCAGCAGCTTGGATGGTAGGAGCGAGACCCAGTACTTC	CASSLDGRSETQYF
NA	TRBV6-1	TRBJ2-7	14	TGTGCCAGCATTGGGACTTTCTCCTCCTACGAGCAGTACTTC	CASIGTFSSYEQYF
NA	TRBV18	TRBJ1-2	13	TGTGCCAGCTCACCAGCCGGGAACTATGGCTACACCTTC	CASSPAGNYGYTF
NA	TRBV30	TRBJ1-2	13	TGTGCCTGGTACCGGGACTGGGGGTATGGCTACACCTTC	CAWYRDWGYGYTF
NA	TRBV6-5	TRBJ2-7	14	TGTGCCAGCAGCACCGGGACTTGGCTTGGAGAGCAGTACTTC	CASSTGTWLGEQYF
NA	TRBV9	TRBJ2-6	16	TGTGCCAGCAGCGTTGAGGGGGGGTCTGGGGCCAACGTCCTGACTTTC	CASSVEGGSGANVLTF
TRBD1	TRBV28	TRBJ1-5	15	TGTGCCAGCAGTTTAAGCGGGACAGGGAATCAGCCCCAGCATTTT	CASSLSGTGNQPQHF
NA	TRBV5-1	TRBJ2-6	15	TGCGCCAGCAGCTTGATCGGGGTCGGGGCCAACGTCCTGACTTTC	CASSLIGVGANVLTF
NA	TRBV18	TRBJ1-1	13	TGTGCCAGCTCACAAACAGCGAACACTGAAGCTTTCTTT	CASSQTANTEAFF
TRBD1	TRBV18	TRBJ1-5	15	TGTGCCAGCTCACCACAAAAACAGGGGAATCAGCCCCAGCATTTT	CASSPQKQGNQPQHF
NA	TRBV19	TRBJ1-5	15	TGTGCCAGCCTCCCGGGAGGATCCCTCAATCAGCCCCAGCATTTT	CASLPGGSLNQPQHF
TRBD1	TRBV18	TRBJ1-1	14	TGTGCCAGCTCAGGACAGGGGGGGAACACTGAAGCTTTCTTT	CASSGQGGNTEAFF
NA	TRBV5-4	TRBJ2-5	14	TGTGCCAGCAGCTTTTCCGACATCCAAGAGACCCAGTACTTC	CASSFSDIQETQYF
NA	TRBV9	TRBJ2-2	14	TGTGCCACCAACACGAATCCGAACACCGGGGAGCTGTTTTTT	CATNTNPNTGELFF
TRBD1	TRBV6-1	TRBJ1-2	15	TGTGCCAGCAGTGAAAGGGGACAGGAGAACTATGGCTACACCTTC	CASSERGQENYGYTF
TRBD2	TRBV5-1	TRBJ2-1	15	TGCGCCAGCAGCAAAGTCGCGGGAGTATCCAATGAGCAGTTCTTC	CASSKVAGVSNEQFF
TRBD1	TRBV28	TRBJ1-1	14	TGTGCCAGCAGTTCGGGACAGGGGAACACTGAAGCTTTCTTT	CASSSGQGNTEAFF
TRBD2	TRBV30	TRBJ2-5	17	TGTGCCTGGAGTGTTCGACCGGGACTAGCTACGCGAGAGACCCAGTACTTC	CAWSVRPGLATRETQYF